This T cell receptor beta chain was sequenced in a study of T-cell reconstitution after alpha-beta-depleted transplantation in children. Germline V gives CDR1 SEHNR, CDR2 FQNEAQ (reference sequence). The CDR3 sequence is 15 residues long. V dropped 3 bases and J dropped 7 bases, with 18 bases sitting between them. This clonotype was observed a handful of times. TCRbeta library construction was performed incorporating unique molecular identifiers. In TCRdb, the PCR reads were re-called with MiXCR into one record per CDR3 protein. The repertoire consists of some 600,000 distinct CDR3 sequences, with over 10% occurring once and the leading ten covering 2.2%.

The sample consisted of PBMCs, mostly from graft donor cells, taken 360 days after TCRalphabeta/CD19-depleted stem cell transplant. The chain carries TRBV7-9 and TRBJ1-2, with TRBD1 as a possible D gene (6 bases). The source is a male patient aged 10-17 years who had a stem cell transplant for acute myeloid leukemia, so the T cells may come from the graft donor. In DNA form, the CDR3 reads TGTGCCAGCAGCTTTCCGGGACACGCCTCAAGTGGCTACACCTTC. Translated: CASSFPGHASSGYTF.